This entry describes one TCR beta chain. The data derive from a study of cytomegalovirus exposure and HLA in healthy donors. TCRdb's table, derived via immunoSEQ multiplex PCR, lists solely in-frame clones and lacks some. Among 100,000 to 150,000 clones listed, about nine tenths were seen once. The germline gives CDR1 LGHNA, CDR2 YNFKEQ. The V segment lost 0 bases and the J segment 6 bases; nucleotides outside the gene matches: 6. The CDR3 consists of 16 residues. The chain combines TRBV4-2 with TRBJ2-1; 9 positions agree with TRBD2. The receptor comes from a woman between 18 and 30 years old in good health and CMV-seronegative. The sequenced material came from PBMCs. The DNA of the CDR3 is TGTGCCAGCAGCCAAGATGCGGCGGGAGGGGGCAATGAGCAGTTCTTC. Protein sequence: CASSQDAAGGGNEQFF.